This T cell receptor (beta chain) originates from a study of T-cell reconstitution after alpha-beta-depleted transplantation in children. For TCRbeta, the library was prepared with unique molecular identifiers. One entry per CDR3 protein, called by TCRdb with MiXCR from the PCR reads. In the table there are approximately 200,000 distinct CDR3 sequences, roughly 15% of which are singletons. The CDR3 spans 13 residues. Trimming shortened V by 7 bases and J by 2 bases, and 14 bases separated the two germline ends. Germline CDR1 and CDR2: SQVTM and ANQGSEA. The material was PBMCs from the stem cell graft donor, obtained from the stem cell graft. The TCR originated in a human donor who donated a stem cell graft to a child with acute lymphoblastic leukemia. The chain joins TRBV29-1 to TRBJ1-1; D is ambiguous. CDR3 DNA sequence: TGCAGCGCCGAGTGGTCGGGAAACACTGAAGCTTTCTTT. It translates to CSAEWSGNTEAFF.